The source of this TCR beta chain is a study of graft-versus-host responses after intestinal transplantation (dated by TCRdb to the early 2020s). With respect to the entire study: Multivisceral, liver-intestinal, or isolated intestinal transplants were received by the recipients. After intestinal transplantation, graft-versus-host and host-versus-graft alloreactive T cell clones were followed in the graft, circulation and bone marrow using bulk TCR-beta CDR3 sequencing. A cohort of 24 intestinal transplant recipients, including one retransplant, was enrolled, and a few patients lacking pretransplant specimens were excluded. All recipients received anti-thymocyte globulin induction followed by maintenance tacrolimus and steroids for approximately 3 years. Rather than being sequenced by the commercial service, samples from three later patients were sequenced in-house on an Illumina MiSeq and processed with MiXCR. To identify alloreactive clones, pre-transplant mixed lymphocyte reaction products were sequenced and compared with unstimulated pre-transplant donor and recipient T cells. Donor T cell macrochimerism was defined as a peak of at least 4% donor T cells among recipient peripheral blood mononuclear cells. General study outcomes and caveats: GvH clones were detected in recipient bone marrow, and some appeared earlier in ileal mucosa or blood, consistent with an intestinal mucosal origin. In the allografts of patients with donor T cell macrochimerism, GvH to HvG T cell clonal ratios were high. Early after transplant, declines in HvG clones were associated with peak levels of circulating GvH clones. The relatively low number and heterogeneity of intestinal transplant patients limited the conclusions.

To note about this clone: There is no known antigen for this receptor. One base away there is no much larger clone; base qualities are not given.

Blood samples were collected up to 4 times in the first month after transplant and then at least monthly when available. The method was the immunoSEQ multiplex PCR assay. For most patients, genomic DNA was subjected to high-throughput TCR-beta CDR3 sequencing by Adaptive Biotechnologies. The study's processing was this. Adaptive's ImmunoSEQ software supplied the TCR sequencing data for 18 patients, while MiXCR and VDJtools were used to process a few other patients. CDR3 nucleotide sequences shared by donor and recipient were removed because the origin of these sequences could not be assigned. Alloreactive clones required at least 2-fold expansion over unstimulated cells and minimum CFSE-low frequency of 0.002% (template counts) or 0.001% (read counts). Clones were considered mappable if detected in sequenced pre-transplant spleen, lymph node, or MLR CFSE-low populations of the donor or recipient. Cumulative frequency of alloreactive clones was calculated as a percentage of all sequences weighted by copy number. TCRdb carries this immuneACCESS record with in-frame sequences only. Its versions omit some clonotypes, under half of them owing to an unresolved V gene in the studies checked, with the rest unexplained. V, J and clone size derive from that table, while D and trimming were established from the DNA sequence. In all, the sample holds about 39,000 clones, and about 90% of those were seen once. The ten largest clones capture around 6.8% of the sample.

From its cysteine to its phenylalanine, the CDR3 spans 16 amino acids. Here the CDR3 DNA is all that survives: 48 bases in frame from base 1. The germline V gene encodes CDR1 SGHRS and CDR2 YFSETQ. Here V drops 0 bases and J drops 4 bases, and the junction holds 6 bases not matched to any gene. The receptor chain draws on TRBV5-1 and TRBJ2-1; a stretch of 8 junction bases matches TRBD2. The TCR sequence derives from a human patient who received an intestinal transplant, so some T cells may come from the graft donor. The sample here was PBMCs, taken roughly 270 days after transplant. The bases are TGCGCCAGCAGCTTGGCCCTGGCGGGGGGATACAATGAGCAGTTCTTC. The translation is CASSLALAGGYNEQFF.